This TCR beta chain originates from a study of PD-L1 blockade in urothelial cancer (dated by TCRdb to between 2016 and 2019). Regarding the study in general: Therapy was started at some point between 2013 and 2015 for all patients, and atezolizumab 1,200 mg was administered intravenously every 3 weeks. Pretreatment blood TCR-seq was available for fewer than 30 patients, at least one posttreatment blood collection was obtained for around 25 patients, and tumor TCR-seq was available for around 25 patients. An ECOG performance status of 0 or 1 was recorded for the patients, and 0 to 3 prior chemotherapy regimens had been received by the patients. Blood samples were analyzed 3 weeks after the start of treatment (second dose) and 6 weeks after the start of treatment. About 85% of the roughly 29 patients were identified as males with urothelial cancer of bladder origin, and a prior smoking history was reported by 18 of 29 patients. Fewer than ten patients reached durable clinical benefit, while some 19 patients did not. An exploratory multi-omic analysis was conducted of the somatic, immune and clinical correlates of response to PD-L1 blockade with atezolizumab in urothelial cancer. A median of roughly 140,000 T cells and some 90,000 unique TCRs was obtained from blood samples, and a median clonality of approximately 0.077 was observed. In the same patients, pretreatment tumors underwent whole exome sequencing and RNA sequencing in addition to TCR sequencing. Progression-free survival longer than 6 months counted as durable clinical benefit, and TCR features were additionally tested against both progression-free and overall survival. Pretreatment tumor samples and matched peripheral blood, collected serially before and after atezolizumab treatment, underwent TCR sequencing. Study-wide findings and limitations: Because of the small sample size (n of about 30) and the many exploratory analyses performed, the results are intended to be regarded as hypothesis-generating. Patients with durable benefit showed greater expansion of tumor-associated TCR clones in peripheral blood 3 weeks after starting treatment (n of about 20, p = 0.022). Improved progression-free and overall survival was found to be associated with pretreatment peripheral blood TCR clonality below the median.

The cohort included 29 patients with locally advanced or metastatic urothelial carcinoma who were treated at Memorial Sloan Kettering on a trial protocol. Peripheral blood mononuclear cells were collected pretreatment and during treatment, with between 1 and 8 total time points obtained per patient. The Qiagen DNeasy Blood extraction kit was used to purify genomic DNA from total PBMCs and tumor samples. PBMCs were collected pretreatment and during treatment, and were isolated and stored as previously described. Synthetic TCR analog templates were spiked into each PCR so that absolute template abundance could be estimated from read counts. The immunoSEQ assay used bias-controlled V and J gene primers to amplify TCRbeta CDR3 regions from genomic DNA. Sequencing of rearranged TCRbeta segments was done at approximately 20X coverage. The source study handled its data this way. Sequencing errors were corrected by clustering and CDR3s were annotated against IMGT to assign V, D and J genes. Downstream analyses used only productive TCRbeta rearrangements, leaving out any out-of-frame or stop-codon sequences. Clonality was computed as one minus Shannon entropy normalized by the log of the number of unique productive sequences. Fisher's exact test with Benjamini-Hochberg correction, using a cutoff of adjusted p below 0.01, was how clones that differed between time points or between blood and tumor were identified. The source is immuneACCESS, and TCRdb retained only in-frame sequences with V and J called. Part of the clones is not carried over; for the studies checked, unresolved V genes explain less than half of this, and the remainder is unexplained. V, J and clone size are those of that table, while D and trimming were read from the DNA. This sample has 30,000 to 35,000 clones in its table, and approximately 82% of those were observed once. Jointly, the top ten make up 30% of the sample.

To note about this clone: Its recognized antigen is unknown. No base quality information exists; no much larger clone differs at one position.

Via the germline V gene, CDR1 is SGHDT and CDR2 YYEEEE. The germline V and J ends show losses of 4 bases and 7 bases respectively, and no gene match explains 2 bases of the junction. The CDR3 starts with the cysteine, ends with the phenylalanine, and has 12 residues. Just CDR3 DNA is preserved here, 36 bases in frame from base 1. This receptor chain uses TRBV5-6 and TRBJ2-5; 9 nucleotides in the junction match TRBD1. This clonotype was obtained from a man in his fifties or sixties with urothelial cancer. The material was PBMCs, obtained around atezolizumab (anti-PD-L1) treatment. CDR3 sequence: CASSQDRGTQYF. The bases are TGTGCCAGCAGCCAGGACAGGGGGACCCAGTACTTC. Where the CDR3 stops, the reference TRBV5-6 and TRBJ2-5 genes take over; the full variable domain is DAGVTQSPTHLIKTRGQQVTLRCSPKSGHDTVSWYQQALGQGPQFIFQYYEEEERQRGNFPDRFSGHQFPNYSSELNVNALLLGDSALYLCASSQDRGTQYFGPGTRLLVL.